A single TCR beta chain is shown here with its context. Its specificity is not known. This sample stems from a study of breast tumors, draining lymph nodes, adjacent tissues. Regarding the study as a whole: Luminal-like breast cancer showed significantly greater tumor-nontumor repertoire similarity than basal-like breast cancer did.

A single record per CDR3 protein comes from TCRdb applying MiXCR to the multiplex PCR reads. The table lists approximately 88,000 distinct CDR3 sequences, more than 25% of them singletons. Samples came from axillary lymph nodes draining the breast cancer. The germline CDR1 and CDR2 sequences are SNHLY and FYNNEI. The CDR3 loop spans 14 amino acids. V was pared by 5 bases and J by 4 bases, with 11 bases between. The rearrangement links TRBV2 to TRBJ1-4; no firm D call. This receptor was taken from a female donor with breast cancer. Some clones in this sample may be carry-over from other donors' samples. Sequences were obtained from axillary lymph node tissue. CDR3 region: CASSLEGYNEKLFF. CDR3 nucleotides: TGTGCCAGCAGTCTGGAAGGCTATAATGAAAAACTGTTTTTT.